The rows below give T cell receptor beta chains drawn from one sample of a study of CD8 T cells in ankylosing spondylitis. TCRdb ran MiXCR on the 5' RACE reads and lists one entry per CDR3 protein. The sample holds some 450,000 distinct CDR3 sequences, approximately 17% seen once. The sample taken for sequencing was blood, either unsorted or a sorted T cell fraction (not recorded which). These receptors all come from a male donor with ankylosing spondylitis. Each CDR3 is given with its conserved first and last residue. The order of the fields is J gene, V gene, D gene, clone size, CDR3 protein, CDR3 DNA. A D gene is named only where the DNA matches it firmly. Expanded clones get a size class; other rows say once, few or many, or leave the size out.

j_call: TRBJ2-7
v_call: TRBV11-3
d_call: TRBD2
clone_size: NA
cdr3_aa: CASSPQGLAGAAYLYEQYF
cdr3_nt: TGTGCCAGCAGCCCCCAGGGACTAGCGGGAGCCGCTTACCTCTACGAGCAGTACTTC

j_call: TRBJ1-1
v_call: TRBV5-6
d_call: NA
clone_size: NA
cdr3_aa: CASSLSGSPYGAFF
cdr3_nt: TGTGCCAGCAGCTTGTCTGGGAGTCCTTACGGAGCTTTCTTT

j_call: TRBJ1-1
v_call: TRBV5-6
d_call: NA
clone_size: NA
cdr3_aa: CASTLGHYTEAFF
cdr3_nt: TGTGCCAGCACCCTGGGACATTACACTGAAGCTTTCTTT

j_call: TRBJ1-5
v_call: TRBV20-1
d_call: NA
clone_size: NA
cdr3_aa: CSASDRQGHQPQHF
cdr3_nt: TGCAGTGCTAGTGATCGGCAGGGGCATCAGCCCCAGCATTTT

j_call: TRBJ2-1
v_call: TRBV5-1
d_call: NA
clone_size: few
cdr3_aa: CASSLLGQGGNEQFF
cdr3_nt: TGCGCCAGCAGCTTGTTAGGGCAGGGGGGGAATGAGCAGTTCTTC

j_call: TRBJ2-6
v_call: TRBV25-1
d_call: NA
clone_size: few
cdr3_aa: CASSDRSSGANVLTF
cdr3_nt: TGTGCCAGCAGTGACCGAAGCTCTGGGGCCAACGTCCTGACTTTC

j_call: TRBJ2-7
v_call: TRBV5-1
d_call: TRBD2
clone_size: few
cdr3_aa: CASSITSGRLEQYF
cdr3_nt: TGCGCCAGCAGCATAACTAGCGGGAGGCTCGAGCAGTACTTC

j_call: TRBJ2-1
v_call: TRBV3-1
d_call: NA
clone_size: NA
cdr3_aa: CASSQGLGTGRTLRSSYNEQFF
cdr3_nt: TGTGCCAGCAGCCAAGGTTTAGGCACGGGTCGTACCCTAAGGAGCTCCTACAATGAGCAGTTCTTC

j_call: TRBJ2-1
v_call: TRBV5-1
d_call: TRBD2
clone_size: few
cdr3_aa: CASSLSGGVSNEQFF
cdr3_nt: TGCGCCAGCAGCCTCAGCGGGGGGGTCTCGAATGAGCAGTTCTTC

j_call: TRBJ2-7
v_call: TRBV5-1
d_call: NA
clone_size: NA
cdr3_aa: CASSLVGGTPTTSYEQYF
cdr3_nt: TGCGCCAGCAGCTTGGTTGGTGGGACGCCTACGACCTCCTACGAGCAGTACTTC

j_call: TRBJ1-6
v_call: TRBV7-2
d_call: NA
clone_size: many
cdr3_aa: CASSLVGRGSPLHF
cdr3_nt: TGTGCCAGCAGCTTAGTCGGCAGGGGATCACCCCTCCACTTT

j_call: TRBJ2-5
v_call: TRBV27
d_call: TRBD1
clone_size: NA
cdr3_aa: CASSKDRGYQETQYF
cdr3_nt: TGTGCCAGCAGTAAGGACAGGGGGTACCAAGAGACCCAGTACTTC

j_call: TRBJ1-2
v_call: TRBV5-6
d_call: NA
clone_size: NA
cdr3_aa: CASSLQKDYGYTF
cdr3_nt: TGTGCCAGCAGCTTGCAGAAGGACTATGGCTACACCTTC

j_call: TRBJ1-1
v_call: TRBV5-1
d_call: NA
clone_size: few
cdr3_aa: CASSLGQGWVNTEAFF
cdr3_nt: TGCGCCAGCAGCTTGGGGCAGGGGTGGGTGAACACTGAAGCTTTCTTT